These 18 T cell receptor beta chains were sequenced from one sample in a study of shared clonotypes between healthy human individuals (dated by TCRdb to 2020 to 2021). Library creation used the immunoSEQ multiplex PCR assay. The table was pulled from immuneACCESS by TCRdb, which kept in-frame rearrangements only. Such tables lose some clones; where checked, under half of the loss comes from unresolved V genes, and the rest has no known cause. This sample gives 2 million to 2.5 million clones in total; under 95% of them show up just once. 0.37% of the sample lies in the top ten. Material: naive CD4+ T cells from PBMCs. This specimen's cell subset or site label, per the study, means: CD45RA+ positively selected. These receptors all stem from a man younger than 30 in good health. Some clones in this sample may be carry-over from other donors' samples.

In nucleotides, the CDR3 is TGCGCCAGCAGCTTAGGCCGAGTGAACACTGAAGCTTTCTTT. The encoded protein is CASSLGRVNTEAFF. The gene calls are TRBV5-1 and TRBJ1-1, with D unresolved. There are 14 residues in the CDR3. With 2 bases removed from V and 0 bases from J, the gap between germline ends came to 8 bases. Per the germline V gene, CDR1 is SGHRS and CDR2 is YFSETQ. Combining the CDR3 with reference TRBV5-1 and TRBJ1-1 gives the whole variable domain KAGVTQTPRYLIKTRGQQVTLSCSPISGHRSVSWYQQTPGQGLQFLFEYFSETQRNKGNFPGRFSGRQFSNSRSEMNVSTLELGDSALYLCASSLGRVNTEAFFGQGTRLTVV.

The chain links TRBV27 to TRBJ2-7; possibly TRBD2 for D (6 bases). This CDR3 region has 14 residues. Germline V gives CDR1 MNHEY, CDR2 SMNVEV (reference sequence). V was shortened by 6 bases and J by 0 bases, with 12 bases between the two germline ends. CDR3 nucleotides: TGTGCCAGCAGGATGGAGGGCCTCTCCTACGAGCAGTACTTC. This gives the protein CASRMEGLSYEQYF.

V is TRBV9 and J is TRBJ2-2, with D perhaps TRBD1 (5 bases). Germline loops: CDR1 SGDLS, CDR2 YYNGEE. The length of the CDR3 is 16 residues. V lost 6 bases and J lost 0, with 15 bases in between. Written as DNA, the CDR3 is TGTGCCAGCAACGGATTAGGGGCCTCGAACACCGGGGAGCTGTTTTTT. It yields the protein CASNGLGASNTGELFF.

A single count supports this clone. This chain connects TRBV9 to TRBJ2-3; D is unresolved. The V gene lost 0 bases and the J gene lost 2 bases, with 7 bases spanning the gap. Germline V gene lookup returns CDR1 SGDLS and CDR2 YYNGEE. CDR3 size: 14 residues. In DNA form, the CDR3 reads TGTGCCAGCAGCGTAGGGCGGACCACAGATACGCAGTATTTT. Amino acids: CASSVGRTTDTQYF.

This chain connects TRBV9 to TRBJ1-4, with D unclear. The CDR3 runs 15 residues. Germline V lookup: CDR1 SGDLS, CDR2 YYNGEE. The V and J ends lost 4 bases and 4 bases respectively, with 14 bases between them. CDR3 region: CASSPGAGVNEKLFF. CDR3 coding DNA: TGTGCCAGCAGCCCAGGTGCGGGAGTTAATGAAAAACTGTTTTTT. The variable domain in full, completed from reference TRBV9 and TRBJ1-4, reads DSGVTQTPKHLITATGQRVTLRCSPRSGDLSVYWYQQSLDQGLQFLIQYYNGEERAKGNILERFSAQQFPDLHSELNLSSLELGDSALYFCASSPGAGVNEKLFFGSGTQLSVL.

The V and J genes are TRBV29-1 and TRBJ2-3; 8 bases are a match to TRBD1. Germline V gene sequence: CDR1 SQVTM, CDR2 ANQGSEA. V was pared by 4 bases and J by 0 bases, with 6 bases of the junction left unmatched. The CDR3 runs to 15 residues. This CDR3 is CSVGRQGASTDTQYF. CDR3 coding DNA: TGCAGCGTTGGGCGGCAGGGGGCCAGCACAGATACGCAGTATTTT.

This clone was observed a few times. V gene TRBV6-6 combines with J gene TRBJ1-1; D is undetermined. Trimming cost V 6 bases and J 6 bases, with 11 bases left between them. The CDR3 loop spans 12 amino acids. Germline CDR1 is MNHNY and CDR2 is SVGAGI (reference sequence). The CDR3 DNA sequence: TGTGCCAGCAGCCTCAGTGGGGCTGAAGCTTTCTTT. This encodes CASSLSGAEAFF.

The rearrangement uses TRBV10-3 and TRBJ2-7, with TRBD2 identical over 10 bases. CDR1 is ENHRY, CDR2 SYGVKD, per germline. The CDR3 is 14 amino acids. V lost 3 bases, J lost 6 bases, and 5 bases stayed unmatched. Written as DNA, the CDR3 is TGTGCCATCAGTGACTCCAGCGGGAGGGGCGAGCAGTACTTC. Its protein product is CAISDSSGRGEQYF.

The CDR3 sequence: CASSYETGYNNEQFF. The CDR3 nucleotides read TGTGCCAGCAGTTACGAGACAGGGTACAACAATGAGCAGTTCTTC. The chain combines TRBV6-6 with TRBJ2-1; TRBD1 matches 7 bases. Germline V gene sequence: CDR1 MNHNY, CDR2 SVGAGI (reference sequence). The CDR3 loop spans 15 amino acids. V lost 2 bases to trimming and J lost 5 bases; unmatched junction nucleotides: 6.

The CDR3 sequence is CASSLTGAREQYF. The DNA for the CDR3 is TGTGCCAGCAGCTTAACGGGGGCCCGAGAGCAGTACTTC. The chain carries TRBV28 and TRBJ2-7; TRBD1 or TRBD2 may be the D gene (6 bases each). Germline lookup yields CDR1 MDHEN and CDR2 SYDVKM. V was clipped by 6 bases and J by 7 bases, with 16 bases between them. This CDR3 is built from 13 residues.

This chain joins TRBV5-1 and TRBJ2-2; 9 bases are a match to TRBD2. Germline lookup yields CDR1 SGHRS and CDR2 YFSETQ. This CDR3 is built from 14 residues. The ends lost 9 bases at V and 1 base at J; junction bases unmatched: 4. CDR3 bases: TGCGCCACCAGGACTAGCGAGAACACCGGGGAGCTGTTTTTT. Protein: CATRTSENTGELFF. The whole variable domain, filled in from reference TRBV5-1 and TRBJ2-2, reads KAGVTQTPRYLIKTRGQQVTLSCSPISGHRSVSWYQQTPGQGLQFLFEYFSETQRNKGNFPGRFSGRQFSNSRSEMNVSTLELGDSALYLCATRTSENTGELFFGEGSRLTVL.

The chain employs TRBV6-4 and TRBJ2-1; D gene unclear. The CDR3 has 15 residues. Between the trimmed V and J ends, which lost 3 bases and 8 bases, there was a span of 17 bases. Germline CDR1 MRHNA, CDR2 SNTAGT. CDR3 coding DNA: TGTGCCAGCAGTGAGTCTTACGTAAACCGCTATGAGCAGTTCTTC. This sequence encodes CASSESYVNRYEQFF.

This clone came up a few times. The chain combines TRBV11-2 with TRBJ2-1; D uncertain. Germline loops: CDR1 SGHAT, CDR2 FQNNGV. This CDR3 has 12 residues. The V and J ends lost 3 bases and 6 bases respectively, with 6 bases between them. CDR3 coding DNA: TGTGCCAGCAGCTTTCCTAGCAATGAGCAGTTCTTC. It is translated as CASSFPSNEQFF.

This chain uses TRBV18 with TRBJ1-4; D gene uncertain. The CDR3 length is 17 residues. Germline CDR1 and CDR2: KGHSH and LQKENI. V was shortened by 3 bases and J by 0 bases, with 14 bases between the two germline ends. CDR3 in amino acids: CASSPSGQSATNEKLFF. CDR3 bases: TGTGCCAGCTCACCCTCCGGGCAGTCTGCAACTAATGAAAAACTGTTTTTT.

This chain connects TRBV5-6 to TRBJ1-3; perhaps TRBD1 as D (5 bases). V was pared by 0 bases and J by 5 bases, with 12 bases between. CDR1 is SGHDT, CDR2 YYEEEE, per germline. CDR3 length equals 15 residues. Here the CDR3 reads CASSLGGDPRNTIYF. Written as DNA, the CDR3 is TGTGCCAGCAGCTTGGGAGGGGATCCGCGAAACACCATATATTTT.

V is TRBV28 and J is TRBJ2-7; TRBD2 might be the D (7 bases). Trimming shortened V by 7 bases and J by 7 bases, and 17 bases separated the two germline ends. The CDR3 runs 13 residues. Per germline, CDR1 MDHEN and CDR2 SYDVKM. The CDR3 bases are TGTGCCAGCACCCTCGTGGAGGGGGGGGAGCAGTACTTC. It translates to CASTLVEGGEQYF.

The V and J genes are TRBV7-2 and TRBJ2-7, with 14 bases lining up with TRBD2. The CDR3 totals 14 residues. Germline values: CDR1 SGHTA, CDR2 FQGNSA. The V and J ends lost 3 bases and 9 bases, in that order; junction bases with no gene match: 4. The CDR3 sequence is CASSFGTSGSPQYF. In DNA form, the CDR3 reads TGTGCCAGCAGCTTCGGGACTAGCGGGAGTCCGCAGTACTTC.

This clone was counted a single time. This chain connects TRBV27 to TRBJ2-7; tentatively, D is TRBD1 (6 bases). V was clipped by 6 bases and J by 0 bases, with 12 bases between them. Looked up from germline, CDR1 is MNHEY and CDR2 is SMNVEV (reference sequence). The CDR3 extends over 14 amino acids. The CDR3, as DNA: TGTGCCAGCAGCTACAGGGTGAGCTCCTACGAGCAGTACTTC. This translates into CASSYRVSSYEQYF.